A single sample gave rise to the 25 T cell receptor beta chains below, sequenced in a study of blood T cell repertoires in COVID-19. Repertoires were generated with immunoSEQ multiplex PCR, while TCRdb's copy carries only in-frame clones and drops some. Of hundreds of thousands of clones listed, around four fifths are singletons. The sample comprised peripheral blood. The receptor set was obtained from a woman aged 50 to 60 with active or convalescent COVID-19.

In the case of this clone: One end of the junction is discordant with germline, which a read error may explain. V and J are TRBV19 and TRBJ2-3; D might be TRBD1 or TRBD2, each matching 6 bases. Germline CDR1 LNHDA, CDR2 SQIVND (reference sequence). The CDR3 covers 14 residues. CDR3 sequence: CASSIGGPPDTQYF. In DNA, the CDR3 is TGTGCCAGTAGCATAGGGGGGCCCCCAGATACGCAGTATTTT.

The chain joins TRBV10-3 to TRBJ2-7; TRBD2 aligns across 10 bases. Per the germline V gene, CDR1 is ENHRY and CDR2 is SYGVKD. V lost 0 bases, J lost 1 base, and 0 bases stayed unmatched. The CDR3 is made up of 15 amino acids. The CDR3 here is CAISESTSGSYEQYF. The CDR3 nucleotides are TGTGCCATCAGTGAGTCGACTAGCGGGTCCTACGAGCAGTACTTC.

In its sample, this clone was seen a few times. The chain uses TRBV6-2 or TRBV6-3 and TRBJ2-7; D may be TRBD2 (6 bases). The germline V and J ends were trimmed by 0 bases and 9 bases, with 12 bases remaining between them. This CDR3 comprises 13 residues. Germline loops: CDR1 MNHEY, CDR2 SVGEGT. The DNA of the CDR3 is TGTGCCAGCAGTTACTCGACTAGAATGAGGCAGTACTTC. Translated, it gives CASSYSTRMRQYF.

The V gene is TRBV28, the J gene TRBJ1-2, with D perhaps TRBD1 (5 bases). Germline CDR1 is MDHEN and CDR2 is SYDVKM. The V end was cut by 3 bases, the J end by 4 bases, with 12 bases between. The CDR3 length is 14 residues. The CDR3 protein is CASSLSGGVYGYTF. CDR3 nucleotide sequence: TGTGCCAGCAGTTTGTCCGGGGGAGTCTATGGCTACACCTTC.

The chain carries TRBV15 and TRBJ2-1, with no clear D. The V gene lost 3 bases and the J gene lost 2 bases, with 11 bases spanning the gap. In germline, CDR1 is LNHNV, CDR2 YYDKDF (reference sequence). The CDR3 spans 15 residues. The CDR3 loop is CATSSVFRAYNEQFF. CDR3 coding DNA: TGTGCCACCAGCAGTGTTTTCCGGGCCTACAATGAGCAGTTCTTC. Full variable domain (rest looked up from reference TRBV15 and TRBJ2-1): DAMVIQNPRYQVTQFGKPVTLSCSQTLNHNVMYWYQQKSSQAPKLLFHYYDKDFNNEADTPDNFQSRRPNTSFCFLDIRSPGLGDTAMYLCATSSVFRAYNEQFFGPGTRLTVL.

The V gene is TRBV6-2 or TRBV6-3, the J gene TRBJ2-7, with 11 positions matching TRBD1. Germline lookup yields CDR1 MNHEY and CDR2 SVGEGT. V was pared by 2 bases and J by 5 bases, with 8 bases of the junction left unmatched. This CDR3 is built from 16 residues. CDR3 region: CASSYARDRGFDEQYF. The CDR3, as DNA: TGTGCCAGCAGTTACGCCCGGGACAGGGGGTTTGACGAGCAGTACTTC.

The V and J genes are TRBV28 and TRBJ2-1; weak D call: TRBD2 (5 bases). CDR3 length: 18 amino acids. Germline-derived CDR1 and CDR2 are MDHEN and SYDVKM. Deletions cut 4 bases from V and 0 bases from J, with 19 bases between. CDR3 nucleotides: TGTGCCAGCAGTTCGTACGGCCACCGGGGAAGCTCCTACAATGAGCAGTTCTTC. Protein product: CASSSYGHRGSSYNEQFF. Together with reference TRBV28 and TRBJ2-1, the CDR3 gives the full variable domain: DVKVTQSSRYLVKRTGEKVFLECVQDMDHENMFWYRQDPGLGLRLIYFSYDVKMKEKGDIPEGYSVSREKKERFSLILESASTNQTSMYLCASSSYGHRGSSYNEQFFGPGTRLTVL.

V gene TRBV5-4 combines with J gene TRBJ2-5, with a weak D call TRBD2 (5 bases). The CDR3 covers 13 residues. Germline CDR1 reads SGHNT; CDR2 reads YYREEE (reference sequence). The V end was cut by 3 bases, the J end by 4 bases, with 10 bases between. The CDR3 protein is CASSWTSGETQYF. The CDR3 DNA follows: TGTGCCAGCAGCTGGACTTCGGGAGAGACCCAGTACTTC.

The chain is built from TRBV2 and TRBJ1-5; 8 nucleotides agree with TRBD1. The CDR3 extends over 15 amino acids. Germline assignment: CDR1 SNHLY and CDR2 FYNNEI. Trimming at V came to 6 bases and at J to 2 bases, leaving 6 bases not matched to a gene. The CDR3 region has the DNA TGTGCCAGCAGGTATGACAGGGGTGGCAATCAGCCCCAGCATTTT. This sequence encodes CASRYDRGGNQPQHF.

This chain uses TRBV7-8 with TRBJ2-3; the D is unclear. V lost 4 bases and J lost 13, with 18 bases in between. CDR1 and CDR2 from the germline V gene are SGHVS and FQNEAQ. This CDR3 is 13 amino acids long. Here the CDR3 reads CASSSITRPKEYF. In nucleotides, the CDR3 is TGTGCCAGCAGCTCGATTACGAGGCCGAAGGAGTATTTT.

The genes are TRBV7-6 and TRBJ2-2; the match to TRBD2 covers 7 bases. The CDR3 loop spans 17 amino acids. Germline V gene lookup returns CDR1 SGHVS and CDR2 FNYEAQ. V was clipped by 3 bases and J by 1 base; unmatched bases: 8. In DNA form, the CDR3 reads TGTGCCAGCAGCTTCGGGGGGTTGACCCTGAACACCGGGGAGCTGTTTTTT. Protein product: CASSFGGLTLNTGELFF.

The V call is TRBV14, the J call TRBJ2-1, with 8 bases lining up with TRBD2. Germline V gives CDR1 SGHDN, CDR2 FVKESK. This CDR3 is built from 17 residues. The J segment lost 7 bases and the V segment lost 0 bases, leaving 11 bases of the junction unmatched. The CDR3: CASSQDIGLATTNEQFF. CDR3 DNA: TGTGCCAGCAGCCAAGATATTGGACTAGCCACCACTAATGAGCAGTTCTTC.

The CDR3 region is CASSPRDRGRSPLHF. CDR3 in DNA: TGTGCCAGCAGCCCTAGGGACAGGGGGCGGTCACCCCTCCACTTT. V is TRBV11-2 and J is TRBJ1-6, with 12 bases aligning to TRBD1. Unmatched junction bases numbered 6, after V lost 5 bases and J lost 10 bases. Germline loops: CDR1 SGHAT, CDR2 FQNNGV. The CDR3 is made up of 15 amino acids.

CDR3 sequence reads: CASSLIPENIQYF. The CDR3 coding sequence is TGTGCCAGCAGCCTTATTCCAGAAAACATTCAGTACTTC. This chain links TRBV7-9 with TRBJ2-4; no definite D call. Trimming shortened V by 5 bases and J by 5 bases, and 10 bases separated the two germline ends. The germline CDR1 and CDR2 sequences are SEHNR and FQNEAQ (reference sequence). The CDR3 spans 13 residues.

In the case of this clone: The junction departs from the called germline gene at one end, perhaps through a read error. J is TRBJ2-3 and V is TRBV6-7; D gene ambiguous. TRBV6-7 is assigned to the ORF class and has an uncertain function. The CDR3 has 10 residues. The CDR3 DNA reads TGTGCCAGCAGCGGTGCGGCCCCCTCGTTT. Translation gives CASSGAAPSF.

J is TRBJ2-3 and V is TRBV4-1, with a tentative D call TRBD2 (8 bases). This CDR3 spans 18 amino acids. The germline CDR1 and CDR2 sequences are MGHRA and YSYEKL. Between the trimmed V and J ends, which lost 0 bases and 4 bases, there was a span of 20 bases. In DNA, the CDR3 is TGCGCCAGCAGCCAAGAGAGACAGGGAGCGGGAGTGGCAGATACGCAGTATTTT. Its protein is CASSQERQGAGVADTQYF.

This sequence joins TRBV27 and TRBJ2-7; 7 bases are a match to TRBD2. The CDR3 has 14 residues. Per germline, CDR1 MNHEY and CDR2 SMNVEV (reference sequence). Trimming cost V 4 bases and J 5 bases; bases outside gene matches: 8. In DNA form, the CDR3 reads TGTGCCAGCAGTTCATCACCGGGAGGCCACGAGCAGTACTTC. This sequence encodes CASSSSPGGHEQYF.

V usage is TRBV7-9 and J usage is TRBJ1-1; D unclear. V was clipped by 6 bases and J by 3 bases, with 17 bases between them. CDR3 size: 15 residues. Germline V lookup: CDR1 SEHNR, CDR2 FQNEAQ (reference sequence). The CDR3 is CASRPETERDTEAFF. For the CDR3, the DNA is TGTGCCAGCAGACCAGAGACGGAGAGGGACACTGAAGCTTTCTTT.

J is TRBJ2-3 and V is TRBV27; 12 positions match TRBD2. This CDR3 is built from 14 residues. Germline loops: CDR1 MNHEY, CDR2 SMNVEV (reference sequence). V lost 5 bases and J lost 4; bases outside the gene matches: 1. The CDR3 DNA is TGTGCCAGCAGTAGACTAGCGGGAGCAGATACGCAGTATTTT. Its translation is CASSRLAGADTQYF.

This chain links TRBV30 with TRBJ1-1; unclear D gene. V lost 3 bases and J lost 2, with 10 bases in between. This CDR3 has 13 amino acids. Germline CDR1 reads GTSNPN; CDR2 reads SVGIG (reference sequence). This chain's CDR3 is CAWSQRRNTEAFF. The CDR3 bases are TGTGCCTGGAGCCAGAGGCGAAACACTGAAGCTTTCTTT. Based on the CDR3 plus reference TRBV30 and TRBJ1-1, the full variable domain is SQTIHQWPATLVQPVGSPLSLECTVEGTSNPNLYWYRQAAGRGLQLLFYSVGIGQISSEVPQNLSASRPQDRQFILSSKKLLLSDSGFYLCAWSQRRNTEAFFGQGTRLTVV.

In this sample, this clone turned up once. The chain is built from TRBV9 and TRBJ2-3, with D possibly TRBD2 on 6 matching bases. Looked up from germline, CDR1 is SGDLS and CDR2 is YYNGEE. The V and J ends lost 0 bases and 1 base respectively, with 9 bases between them. There are 15 residues in the CDR3. The CDR3: CASSVAASGTDTQYF. The CDR3 coding sequence is TGTGCCAGCAGCGTAGCGGCTAGCGGCACAGATACGCAGTATTTT.

V usage is TRBV12-3 or TRBV12-4 and J usage is TRBJ2-5; D is possibly TRBD1 (6 bases). Trimming left V 7 bases short and J 5 bases short, with 14 bases between. The CDR3 length is 13 residues. The chain's CDR3 is CASTVLRGETQYF. In DNA, the CDR3 is TGTGCCAGCACCGTACTAAGGGGGGAGACCCAGTACTTC.

The rearrangement uses TRBV11-3 and TRBJ1-1, with a possible D match to TRBD1 (6 bases). The V gene lost 1 base and the J gene lost 1 base, with 7 bases spanning the gap. Germline CDR1 reads SGHNT; CDR2 reads YENEEA. The CDR3 loop spans 14 amino acids. The DNA for the CDR3 is TGTGCCAGCAGCTTAGCGGGACAGAACACTGAAGCTTTCTTT. It encodes CASSLAGQNTEAFF.

The chain joins TRBV30 to TRBJ1-1, with TRBD1 as a possible D gene (5 bases). CDR1 GTSNPN and CDR2 SVGIG come from the germline V gene (reference sequence). V was trimmed by 3 bases and J by 2 bases, leaving 16 bases between them. This CDR3 spans 15 amino acids. The CDR3 loop is CAWRGHPLSNTEAFF. The DNA for the CDR3 is TGTGCCTGGAGAGGACATCCCTTGTCTAACACTGAAGCTTTCTTT.

The chain carries TRBV23-1 and TRBJ1-6; 7 bases agree with TRBD1. TRBV23-1 is annotated as an ORF whose role is uncertain. The V and J ends lost 7 bases and 5 bases, in that order; junction bases with no gene match: 14. The CDR3 consists of 17 residues. The CDR3 nucleotides read TGCGCCAGCAAGGGCAGGGGGAGTTCAGAAGATAATTCACCCCTCCACTTT. Protein product: CASKGRGSSEDNSPLHF.